This TCR beta chain was documented in a study of control samples from healthy donors and cancer patients. Profiled with immunoSEQ multiplex PCR; TCRdb holds only in-frame clones, not every one. The sample totals 150,000 to 200,000 clones; its top ten clones hold under 2.5%. Germline V gives CDR1 MNHEY, CDR2 SMNVEV (reference sequence). Trimming pared 4 bases from V and 5 bases from J, leaving 18 bases between. The CDR3 length is 15 residues. Specimen: blood. The TCR sequence derives from a woman aged 30 to 39 in good health. The gene calls are TRBV27 and TRBJ2-7; D is unresolved. The DNA for the CDR3 is TGTGCCAGCAGTTCTAGGGCGCGTCAGGTCGACGAGCAGTACTTC. Protein: CASSSRARQVDEQYF.